This T cell receptor beta chain stems from a study of T-cell memory formation after mild COVID-19. At the level of the study: Largely donor-specific TCR clusters were found. Overall study findings and caveats: Contracting CD8+ clones were enriched in EMRA, CD4+ mainly in CM and EM. That cross-reactive memory joined was suggested by some responding clones appearing in pre-infection memory.

V dropped 3 bases and J dropped 7; count of bases not matched to a gene: 6. Germline values: CDR1 DFQATT, CDR2 SNEGSKA (reference sequence). CDR3 length equals 15 residues. Employing constant-segment primers, 5'RACE generated TCR alpha and TCR beta cDNA libraries bearing sample barcodes and UMIs. MiXCR, applied by TCRdb to the 5' RACE reads, yields one record per CDR3 protein. Here the sample spans roughly 190,000 distinct CDR3 sequences, roughly 27% being singletons. This clonotype was counted a few times. As yet, its antigen is unknown. This sequence joins TRBV20-1 and TRBJ2-2; 12 positions agree with TRBD2. The sequence was collected from an adult woman who had mild COVID-19 (a few samples of this study predate the infection). Cell type and time point are not known. The sample consisted of PBMCs or a T cell subset sorted from them (not recorded which). The chain's CDR3 is CSARPSGRAVGELFF. DNA for the CDR3: TGCAGTGCTAGGCCTAGCGGGAGGGCAGTCGGGGAGCTGTTTTTT.